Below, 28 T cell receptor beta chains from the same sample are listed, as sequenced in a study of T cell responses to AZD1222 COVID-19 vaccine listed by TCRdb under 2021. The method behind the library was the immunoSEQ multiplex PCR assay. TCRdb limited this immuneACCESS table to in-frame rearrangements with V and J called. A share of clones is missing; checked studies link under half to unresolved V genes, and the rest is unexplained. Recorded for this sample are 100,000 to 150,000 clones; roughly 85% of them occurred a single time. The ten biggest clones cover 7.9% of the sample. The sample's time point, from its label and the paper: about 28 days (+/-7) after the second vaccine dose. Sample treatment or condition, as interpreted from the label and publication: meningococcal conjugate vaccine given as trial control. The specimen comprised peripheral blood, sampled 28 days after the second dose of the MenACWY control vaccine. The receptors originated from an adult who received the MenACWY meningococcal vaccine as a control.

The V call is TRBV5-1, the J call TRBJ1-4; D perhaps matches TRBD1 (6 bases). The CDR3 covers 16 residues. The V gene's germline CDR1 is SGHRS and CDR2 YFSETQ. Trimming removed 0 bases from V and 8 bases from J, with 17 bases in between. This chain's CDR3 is CASSLGTDALGEKLFF. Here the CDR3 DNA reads TGCGCCAGCAGCTTGGGGACAGACGCTCTCGGGGAAAAACTGTTTTTT.

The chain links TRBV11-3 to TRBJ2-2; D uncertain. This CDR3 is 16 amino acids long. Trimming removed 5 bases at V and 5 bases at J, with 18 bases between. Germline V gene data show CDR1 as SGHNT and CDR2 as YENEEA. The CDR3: CASSPPLERGTGELFF. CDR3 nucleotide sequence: TGTGCCAGCAGCCCCCCCTTGGAGCGTGGAACCGGGGAGCTGTTTTTT.

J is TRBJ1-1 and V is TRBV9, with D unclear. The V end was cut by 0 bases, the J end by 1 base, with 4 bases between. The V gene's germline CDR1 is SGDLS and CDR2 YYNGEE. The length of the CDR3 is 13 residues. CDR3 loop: CASSVAQNTEAFF. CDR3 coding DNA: TGTGCCAGCAGCGTAGCACAGAACACTGAAGCTTTCTTT.

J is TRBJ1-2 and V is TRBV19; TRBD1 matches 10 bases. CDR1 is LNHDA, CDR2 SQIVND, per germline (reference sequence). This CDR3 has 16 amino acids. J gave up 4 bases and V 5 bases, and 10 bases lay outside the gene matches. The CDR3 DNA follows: TGTGCCAGTAGTCGGGACAGGGGTCCCGGCGGCTATGGCTACACCTTC. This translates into CASSRDRGPGGYGYTF. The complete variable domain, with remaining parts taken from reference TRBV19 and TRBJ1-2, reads DGGITQSPKYLFRKEGQNVTLSCEQNLNHDAMYWYRQDPGQGLRLIYYSQIVNDFQKGDIAEGYSVSREKKESFPLTVTSAQKNPTAFYLCASSRDRGPGGYGYTFGSGTRLTVV.

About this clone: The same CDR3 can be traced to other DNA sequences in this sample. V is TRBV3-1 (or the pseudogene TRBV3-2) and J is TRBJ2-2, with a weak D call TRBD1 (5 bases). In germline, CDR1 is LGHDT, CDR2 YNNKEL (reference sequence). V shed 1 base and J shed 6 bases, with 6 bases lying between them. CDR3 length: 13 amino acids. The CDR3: CASSQGGAGELFF. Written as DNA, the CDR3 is TGTGCCAGCAGCCAAGGGGGCGCCGGGGAGCTGTTTTTT.

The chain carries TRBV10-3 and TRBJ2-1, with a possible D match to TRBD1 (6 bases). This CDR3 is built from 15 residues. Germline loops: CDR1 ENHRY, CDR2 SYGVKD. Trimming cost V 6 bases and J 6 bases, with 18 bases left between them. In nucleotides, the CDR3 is TGTGCCATCAGCCGACAGGCCGTGGTGAGCAATGAGCAGTTCTTC. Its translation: CAISRQAVVSNEQFF.

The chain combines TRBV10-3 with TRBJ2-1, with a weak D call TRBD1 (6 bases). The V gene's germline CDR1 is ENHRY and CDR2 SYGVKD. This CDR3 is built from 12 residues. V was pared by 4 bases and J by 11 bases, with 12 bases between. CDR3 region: CAISGTASQQFF. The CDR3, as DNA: TGTGCCATCAGTGGGACAGCAAGCCAGCAGTTCTTC.

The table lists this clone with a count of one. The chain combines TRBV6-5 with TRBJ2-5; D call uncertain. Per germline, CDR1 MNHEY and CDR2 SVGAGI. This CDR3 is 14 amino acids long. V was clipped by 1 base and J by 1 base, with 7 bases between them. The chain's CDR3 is CASSYLQTQETQYF. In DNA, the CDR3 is TGTGCCAGCAGTTACTTACAGACCCAAGAGACCCAGTACTTC.

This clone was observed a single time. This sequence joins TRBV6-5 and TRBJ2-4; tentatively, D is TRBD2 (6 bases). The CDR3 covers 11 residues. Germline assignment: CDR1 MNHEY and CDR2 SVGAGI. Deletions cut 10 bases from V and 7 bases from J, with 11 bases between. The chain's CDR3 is CATGTPNIQYF. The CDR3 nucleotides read TGTGCCACCGGGACTCCGAACATTCAGTACTTC.

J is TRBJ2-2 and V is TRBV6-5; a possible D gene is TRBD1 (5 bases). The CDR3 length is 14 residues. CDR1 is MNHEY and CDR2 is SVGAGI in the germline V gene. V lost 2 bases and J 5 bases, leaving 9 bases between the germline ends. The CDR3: CASSYLGRTGELFF. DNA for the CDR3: TGTGCCAGCAGTTACCTGGGGCGGACCGGGGAGCTGTTTTTT.

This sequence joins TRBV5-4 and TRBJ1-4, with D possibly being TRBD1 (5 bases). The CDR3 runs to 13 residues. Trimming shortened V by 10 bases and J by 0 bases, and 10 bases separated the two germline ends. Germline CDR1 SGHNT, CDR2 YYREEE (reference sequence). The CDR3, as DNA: TGTGCCTGGCGGGGACCAACTAATGAAAAACTGTTTTTT. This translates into CAWRGPTNEKLFF. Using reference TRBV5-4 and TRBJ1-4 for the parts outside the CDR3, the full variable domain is ETGVTQSPTHLIKTRGQQVTLRCSSQSGHNTVSWYQQALGQGPQFIFQYYREEENGRGNFPPRFSGLQFPNYSSELNVNALELDDSALYLCAWRGPTNEKLFFGSGTQLSVL.

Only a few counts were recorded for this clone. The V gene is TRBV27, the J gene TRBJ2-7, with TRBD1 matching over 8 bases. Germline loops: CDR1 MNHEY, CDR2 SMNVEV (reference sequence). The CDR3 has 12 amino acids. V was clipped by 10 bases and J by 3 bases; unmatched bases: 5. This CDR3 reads CATRGPLYEQYV. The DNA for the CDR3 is TGTGCCACCAGGGGGCCCCTCTACGAGCAGTACGTC.

The CDR3 loop is CASSPKTGPSNYNEQYF. CDR3 coding DNA: TGTGCCAGCAGCCCAAAGACAGGGCCGAGTAATTACAACGAGCAGTACTTC. V is TRBV5-5 and J is TRBJ2-7; 7 nucleotides agree with TRBD1. The germline CDR1 and CDR2 sequences are SGHKS and YYEKEE (reference sequence). After removal of 4 bases from V and 5 bases from J, the junction contained 18 bases not matched to a gene. CDR3 length: 17 amino acids.

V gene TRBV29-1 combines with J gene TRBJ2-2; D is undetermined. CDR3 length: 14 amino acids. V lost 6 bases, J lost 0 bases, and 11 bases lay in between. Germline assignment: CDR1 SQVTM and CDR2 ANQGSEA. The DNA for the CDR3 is TGCAGCGTGACCCATCCTGCGAACACCGGGGAGCTGTTTTTT. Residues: CSVTHPANTGELFF.

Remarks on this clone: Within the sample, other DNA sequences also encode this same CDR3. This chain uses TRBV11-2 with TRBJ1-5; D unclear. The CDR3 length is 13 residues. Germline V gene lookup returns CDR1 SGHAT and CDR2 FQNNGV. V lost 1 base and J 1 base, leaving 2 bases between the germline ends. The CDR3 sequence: CASSLGSNQPQHF. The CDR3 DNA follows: TGTGCCAGCAGCTTAGGGAGCAATCAGCCCCAGCATTTT.

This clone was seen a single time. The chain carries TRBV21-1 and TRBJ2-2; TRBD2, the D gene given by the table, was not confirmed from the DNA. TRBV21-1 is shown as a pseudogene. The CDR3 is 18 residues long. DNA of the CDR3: TGTGCCAGCAGCAAAGGGAGGGCGGGAAATGGTGACACCGGGGAGCTGTTTTTT. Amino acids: CASSKGRAGNGDTGELFF.

CDR3 DNA sequence: TGCGCCAGCAGCTTGGGGTTTACTGGCTACACCTTC. The encoded protein is CASSLGFTGYTF. This chain links TRBV5-1 with TRBJ1-2; D is uncertain. Trimming took 0 bases from V and 7 from J, leaving 7 bases between them. CDR1 SGHRS and CDR2 YFSETQ come from the germline V gene. This CDR3 has 12 residues. The full variable domain, with the rest looked up from reference TRBV5-1 and TRBJ1-2, is KAGVTQTPRYLIKTRGQQVTLSCSPISGHRSVSWYQQTPGQGLQFLFEYFSETQRNKGNFPGRFSGRQFSNSRSEMNVSTLELGDSALYLCASSLGFTGYTFGSGTRLTVV.

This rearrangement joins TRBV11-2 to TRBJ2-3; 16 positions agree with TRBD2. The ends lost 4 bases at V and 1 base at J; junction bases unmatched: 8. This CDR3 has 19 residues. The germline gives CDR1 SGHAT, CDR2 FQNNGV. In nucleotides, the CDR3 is TGTGCCAGCAGCTCATCGGGACTAGCGGGGGGGCTGGGCACAGATACGCAGTATTTT. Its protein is CASSSSGLAGGLGTDTQYF.

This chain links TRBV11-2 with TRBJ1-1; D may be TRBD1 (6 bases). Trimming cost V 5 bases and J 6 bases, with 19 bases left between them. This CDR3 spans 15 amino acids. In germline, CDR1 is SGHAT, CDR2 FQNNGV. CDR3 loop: CASSRLGGDTPEAFF. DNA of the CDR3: TGTGCCAGCAGCCGATTAGGGGGGGATACCCCTGAAGCTTTCTTT.

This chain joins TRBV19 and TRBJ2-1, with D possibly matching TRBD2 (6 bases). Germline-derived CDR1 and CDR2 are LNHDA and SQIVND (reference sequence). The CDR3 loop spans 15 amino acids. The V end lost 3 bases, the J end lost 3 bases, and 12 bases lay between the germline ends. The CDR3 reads CASSIGAGFYNEQFF. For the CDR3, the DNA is TGTGCCAGTAGTATTGGAGCGGGCTTCTACAATGAGCAGTTCTTC.

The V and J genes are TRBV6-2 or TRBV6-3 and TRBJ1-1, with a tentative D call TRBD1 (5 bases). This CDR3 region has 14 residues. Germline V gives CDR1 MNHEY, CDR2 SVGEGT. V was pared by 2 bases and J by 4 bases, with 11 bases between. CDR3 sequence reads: CASSYGGESTEAFF. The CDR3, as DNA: TGTGCCAGCAGTTACGGGGGGGAGAGCACTGAAGCTTTCTTT.

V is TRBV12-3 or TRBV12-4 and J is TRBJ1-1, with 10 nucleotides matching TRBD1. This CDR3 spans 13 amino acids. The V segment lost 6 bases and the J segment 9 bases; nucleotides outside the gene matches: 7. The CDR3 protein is CASSLGQGRQAFF. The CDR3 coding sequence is TGTGCCAGCAGCCTGGGACAGGGGAGGCAAGCTTTCTTT.

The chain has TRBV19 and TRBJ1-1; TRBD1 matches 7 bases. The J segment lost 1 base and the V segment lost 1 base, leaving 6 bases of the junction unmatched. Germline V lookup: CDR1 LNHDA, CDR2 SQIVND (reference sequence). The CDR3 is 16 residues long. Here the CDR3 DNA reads TGTGCCAGTAGTATAGGTCCGGGACAGAGGAACACTGAAGCTTTCTTT. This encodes CASSIGPGQRNTEAFF.

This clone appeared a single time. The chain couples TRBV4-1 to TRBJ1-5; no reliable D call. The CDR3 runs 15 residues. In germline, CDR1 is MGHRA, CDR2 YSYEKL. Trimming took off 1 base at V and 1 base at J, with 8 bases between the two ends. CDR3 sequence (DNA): TGCGCCAGCAGCCAAGGGACGTTGAGCAATCAGCCCCAGCATTTT. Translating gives CASSQGTLSNQPQHF.

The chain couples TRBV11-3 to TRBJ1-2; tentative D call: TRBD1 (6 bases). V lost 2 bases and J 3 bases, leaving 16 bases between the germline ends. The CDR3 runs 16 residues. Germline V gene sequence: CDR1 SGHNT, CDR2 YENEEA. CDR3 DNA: TGTGCCAGCAGCTTACCACAGGGTTACGGCGACTATGGCTACACCTTC. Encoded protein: CASSLPQGYGDYGYTF.

CDR3 loop: CAISVSGFTYNEQFF. CDR3 nucleotides: TGTGCCATCAGTGTCTCTGGGTTTACCTACAATGAGCAGTTCTTC. The chain joins TRBV10-3 to TRBJ2-1; no definite D call. Germline V gene sequence: CDR1 ENHRY, CDR2 SYGVKD. This CDR3 has 15 residues. Trimming left V 4 bases short and J 2 bases short, with 12 bases between.

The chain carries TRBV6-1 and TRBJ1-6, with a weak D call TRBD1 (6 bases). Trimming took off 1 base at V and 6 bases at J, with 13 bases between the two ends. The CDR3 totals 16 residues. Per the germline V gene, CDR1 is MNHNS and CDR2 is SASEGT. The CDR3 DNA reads TGTGCCAGCAGTGAAGTGAGGACAGCCTCTAATTCACCCCTCCACTTT. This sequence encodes CASSEVRTASNSPLHF.

The CDR3: CASRPRGRGDQPQHF. In nucleotides, the CDR3 is TGTGCCAGCAGGCCCAGGGGGCGAGGGGATCAGCCCCAGCATTTT. The chain combines TRBV28 with TRBJ1-5; 8 positions agree with TRBD1. CDR3 length: 15 residues. Germline V lookup: CDR1 MDHEN, CDR2 SYDVKM. V was pared by 6 bases and J by 5 bases, with 9 bases of the junction left unmatched.